This T cell receptor (beta chain) was captured in a study of blood T cell repertoires in COVID-19. CDR1 LNHDA and CDR2 SQIVND come from the germline V gene (reference sequence). CDR3 length equals 15 residues. Trimming shortened V by 3 bases and J by 3 bases, and 11 bases separated the two germline ends. Sequencing was performed with immunoSEQ multiplex PCR; in TCRdb, only in-frame clones are kept and a portion is missing. Of more than 95,000 clones in the sample, about 88% were seen once. This clonotype was obtained from a woman aged 80 or older with acute or convalescent COVID-19. Sequenced: peripheral blood. The chain has TRBV19 and TRBJ2-2; D not certain. The CDR3 DNA is TGTGCCAGTAGTATGTTTGCAGAAGACACCGGGGAGCTGTTTTTT. This translates into CASSMFAEDTGELFF.